The next 20 T cell receptor beta chains were all read from a single sample in a study of CD8 T cells in ankylosing spondylitis. TCRdb reanalysed the 5' RACE reads using MiXCR and keeps one entry per CDR3 protein. Of about 130,000 distinct CDR3 sequences listed, approximately 14% were seen once; the top ten hold about 2.7%. Input material: blood, either unsorted or a sorted T cell fraction (not recorded which). These receptors were taken from a female donor with ankylosing spondylitis or in good health (not recorded which).

This clonotype was seen more than once but under ten times. The chain is built from TRBV4-2 and TRBJ2-7, with 10 bases lining up with TRBD2. The CDR3 runs 15 residues. J was trimmed by 6 bases and V by 0 bases; bases with no gene match: 5. Germline CDR1 is LGHNA and CDR2 is YNFKEQ. DNA for the CDR3: TGTGCCAGCAGCCAAGAGCTAGCGGGGGCGGTCGAGCAGTACTTC. Protein: CASSQELAGAVEQYF.

This clonotype was recorded many times. This chain links TRBV5-1 with TRBJ2-1, with D unresolved. CDR1 is SGHRS and CDR2 is YFSETQ in the germline V gene. The CDR3 consists of 16 residues. V was clipped by 4 bases and J by 9 bases, with 23 bases between them. The DNA for the CDR3 is TGCGCCAGCAGCCTACATCCGGGCCTTAGTCCCGGTGAGCAGTTCTTC. Translating it yields CASSLHPGLSPGEQFF. Full variable domain (missing parts from reference TRBV5-1 and TRBJ2-1): KAGVTQTPRYLIKTRGQQVTLSCSPISGHRSVSWYQQTPGQGLQFLFEYFSETQRNKGNFPGRFSGRQFSNSRSEMNVSTLELGDSALYLCASSLHPGLSPGEQFFGPGTRLTVL.

This clonotype was observed many times. The genes are TRBV5-1 and TRBJ1-1, with 7 bases identical to TRBD1. V lost 4 bases and J lost 0; bases outside the gene matches: 6. The CDR3 sequence is 15 residues long. Germline-derived CDR1 and CDR2 are SGHRS and YFSETQ. CDR3 sequence: CASSVGQRMNTEAFF. Written as DNA, the CDR3 is TGCGCCAGCAGCGTGGGACAGCGCATGAACACTGAAGCTTTCTTT.

In this sample, this clonotype turned up many times. The V gene is TRBV5-1, the J gene TRBJ2-7; no reliable D call. Germline V CDR1 and CDR2: SGHRS, YFSETQ. The ends were cut back, 0 bases at V and 4 bases at J, with 8 bases in the middle. CDR3 length: 13 residues. The CDR3 coding sequence is TGCGCCAGCAGCTTGGGGCAATTATACGAGCAGTACTTC. Translation: CASSLGQLYEQYF.

The sample holds a few counts of this clonotype. V gene TRBV20-1 combines with J gene TRBJ2-5, with TRBD1 matching 9 bases. In germline, CDR1 is DFQATT, CDR2 SNEGSKA (reference sequence). V was pared by 0 bases and J by 4 bases, with 3 bases of the junction left unmatched. The CDR3 is made up of 14 amino acids. DNA of the CDR3: TGCAGTGCTAGAGATCGGGGACAGGGAGAGACCCAGTACTTC. This codes for CSARDRGQGETQYF.

The chain has TRBV5-1 and TRBJ2-5; D gene ambiguous. Germline V gene sequence: CDR1 SGHRS, CDR2 YFSETQ. The CDR3 is 16 amino acids. V shed 0 bases and J shed 2 bases, with 14 bases lying between them. CDR3 amino acids: CASSLAPLANQETQYF. The CDR3 bases are TGCGCCAGCAGCTTGGCGCCACTCGCGAATCAAGAGACCCAGTACTTC.

The V call is TRBV7-3, the J call TRBJ2-2, with 10 bases lining up with TRBD2. CDR1 and CDR2 (germline): SGHTA, FQGTGA. CDR3 length equals 17 residues. V shed 0 bases, J shed 4 bases, and the junction held 5 bases outside the gene matches. The CDR3 here is CASSLTGLAGATGELFF. The CDR3 DNA is TGTGCCAGCAGCTTAACGGGGCTAGCGGGGGCCACCGGGGAGCTGTTTTTT.

This chain connects TRBV7-9 to TRBJ2-4; D may be TRBD1 (6 bases). Germline V gene data show CDR1 as SEHNR and CDR2 as FQNEAQ (reference sequence). The CDR3 has 17 amino acids. Trimming cost V 1 base and J 4 bases, with 17 bases left between them. The CDR3, as DNA: TGTGCCAGCAGCTTAGGAGGGTGGGGTGACAGGAAAAACATTCAGTACTTC. This encodes CASSLGGWGDRKNIQYF.

The V and J genes are TRBV6-5 and TRBJ2-7; maybe TRBD1 (6 bases). The length of the CDR3 is 11 residues. V was trimmed by 7 bases and J by 10 bases, leaving 14 bases between them. CDR1 and CDR2 from the germline V gene are MNHEY and SVGAGI. As DNA, the CDR3 is TGTGCCAGCAAGGTTACAGGGAAACAGTACTTC. This translates into CASKVTGKQYF.

This clonotype has just a few counts. This sequence joins TRBV13 and TRBJ2-7; D is unclear. V lost 5 bases to trimming and J lost 3 bases, with 14 bases between them. The CDR3 spans 14 residues. CDR1 PRHDT and CDR2 FYEKMQ come from the germline V gene (reference sequence). In nucleotides, the CDR3 is TGTGCCAGCAGCGAGAGCTGGGTGGACTACGAGCAGTACTTC. Encoded protein: CASSESWVDYEQYF. The full variable domain, rest sourced from reference TRBV13 and TRBJ2-7, is AAGVIQSPRHLIKEKRETATLKCYPIPRHDTVYWYQQGPGQDPQFLISFYEKMQSDKGSIPDRFSAQQFSDYHSELNMSSLELGDSALYFCASSESWVDYEQYFGPGTRLTVT.

This clonotype was seen ten or more times. The chain links TRBV9 to TRBJ1-5; D unclear. V lost 2 bases, J lost 5 bases, and 8 bases lay in between. Germline CDR1 is SGDLS and CDR2 is YYNGEE. This CDR3 has 13 residues. CDR3 nucleotide sequence: TGTGCCAGCAGCGTGGACGTTTATCAGCCCCAGCATTTT. Translating it yields CASSVDVYQPQHF.

This clonotype has a count of ten or more. The chain carries TRBV29-1 and TRBJ2-7, with TRBD1 matching 8 bases. The V gene's germline CDR1 is SQVTM and CDR2 ANQGSEA. J gave up 2 bases and V 6 bases, and 3 bases lay outside the gene matches. The CDR3 has 12 amino acids. The CDR3 reads CSVRTGTYEQYF. CDR3 in DNA: TGCAGCGTCCGGACAGGGACCTACGAGCAGTACTTC.

Remarks on this clonotype: A read error may account for a junction end that differs from germline. The DNA of the CDR3 is TGTGCCAGCAGGGGACAGGGGGACACTGCAGCTTTCTTT. Its translation is CASRGQGDTAAFF. The gene calls are TRBV12-3 or TRBV12-4 and TRBJ1-1, with 11 bases fitting TRBD1. CDR3 size: 13 residues.

Many counts were recorded for this clonotype. V and J are TRBV14 and TRBJ2-7, with a tentative D call TRBD2 (5 bases). This CDR3 contains 14 residues. Per the germline V gene, CDR1 is SGHDN and CDR2 is FVKESK. V was clipped by 3 bases and J by 2 bases, with 11 bases between them. CDR3 coding DNA: TGTGCCAGCAGCCACCCCGGACTGACCTACGAGCAGTACTTC. Residues: CASSHPGLTYEQYF.

The rearrangement uses TRBV12-3 or TRBV12-4 and TRBJ2-7; the D call may be TRBD1 or TRBD2 (7 bases each). The CDR3 is 14 amino acids. V dropped 4 bases and J dropped 2 bases, with 12 bases sitting between them. Here the CDR3 reads CASSSQGGTYEQYF. The CDR3 nucleotides are TGTGCCAGCAGTTCCCAGGGGGGGACCTACGAGCAGTACTTC.

Only a few counts were recorded for this clonotype. V usage is TRBV6-2 or TRBV6-3 and J usage is TRBJ1-1, with D possibly TRBD1 on 6 matching bases. Germline V lookup: CDR1 MNHEY, CDR2 SVGEGT. Trimming took 6 bases from V and 1 from J, leaving 6 bases between them. This CDR3 is 12 amino acids long. The CDR3 reads CASRDRNTEAFF. The CDR3 nucleotides read TGTGCCAGCAGGGACAGGAACACTGAAGCTTTCTTT.

The gene calls are TRBV10-2 and TRBJ2-1; 9 bases map to TRBD2. CDR3 length: 16 residues. After removal of 2 bases from V and 6 bases from J, the junction contained 8 bases not matched to a gene. CDR1 is WSHSY and CDR2 is SAAADI in the germline V gene. This CDR3 reads CASSEGASGAGNEQFF. CDR3 sequence (DNA): TGCGCCAGCAGTGAGGGTGCTAGCGGGGCAGGCAATGAGCAGTTCTTC.

This chain joins TRBV9 and TRBJ2-3; 10 bases match TRBD2. The CDR3 runs 16 residues. Germline values: CDR1 SGDLS, CDR2 YYNGEE. The trim removed 0 bases at V and 4 bases at J, leaving 5 bases unmatched. The CDR3 here is CASSVEAGGAPDTQYF. The DNA for the CDR3 is TGTGCCAGCAGCGTAGAAGCGGGAGGGGCCCCAGATACGCAGTATTTT.

This chain links TRBV3-1 with TRBJ2-7, with TRBD1 identical over 7 bases. Germline CDR1 and CDR2: LGHDT and YNNKEL (reference sequence). The trim removed 3 bases at V and 2 bases at J, leaving 7 bases unmatched. The CDR3 has 15 residues. CDR3 residues: CASSHWTGPPYEQYF. The CDR3 nucleotides are TGTGCCAGCAGCCATTGGACAGGCCCCCCCTACGAGCAGTACTTC.

This clonotype was detected ten times or more. The chain joins TRBV20-1 to TRBJ2-3; D remains ambiguous. CDR1 DFQATT and CDR2 SNEGSKA come from the germline V gene (reference sequence). This CDR3 is 11 amino acids long. The chain's CDR3 is CSGGSADTQYF. The CDR3 bases are TGCAGCGGTGGAAGCGCAGATACGCAGTATTTT.